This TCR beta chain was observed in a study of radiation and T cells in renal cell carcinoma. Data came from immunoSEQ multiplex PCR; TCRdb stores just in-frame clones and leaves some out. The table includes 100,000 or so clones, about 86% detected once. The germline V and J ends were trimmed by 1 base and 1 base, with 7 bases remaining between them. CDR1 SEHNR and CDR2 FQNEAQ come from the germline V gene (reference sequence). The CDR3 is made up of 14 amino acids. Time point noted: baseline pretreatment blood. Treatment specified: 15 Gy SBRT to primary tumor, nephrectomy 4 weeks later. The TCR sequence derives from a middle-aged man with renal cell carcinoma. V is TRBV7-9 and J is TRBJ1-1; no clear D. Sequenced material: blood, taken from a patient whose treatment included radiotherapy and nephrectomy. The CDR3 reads CASSLGRANTEAFF. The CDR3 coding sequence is TGTGCCAGCAGCTTAGGGAGGGCGAACACTGAAGCTTTCTTT.